This T cell receptor beta chain was identified during a study of blood T cell repertoires in COVID-19. At the level of the study: Researchers got acute and convalescent COVID-19 samples from the United States, Italy and Spain.

Enrolled during active infection, Seattle patients were then followed longitudinally. Original processing notes: It was from reference gene primer amplification that nucleated cell counts were estimated. The assay was immunoSEQ multiplex PCR, and TCRdb's table has in-frame clones only and misses some. V and J calls plus clone size are reproduced from that table; the DNA served to infer D and trimming. There are hundreds of thousands of clones in the sample; roughly 86% occur only once, and 6% to 8% lies in the top ten. The CDR3 sequence is 15 residues long. Trimming at V came to 5 bases and at J to 4 bases, leaving 5 bases not matched to a gene. From germline, CDR1 is SGHTA and CDR2 FQGNSA.

The chain joins TRBV7-2 to TRBJ1-5; 10 bases are a match to TRBD1. The receptor was isolated from a woman aged 70 to 79 with COVID-19, enrolled during active disease. Sequencing was done on a sample of peripheral blood. In DNA form, the CDR3 reads TGTGCCAGCAGCCGGACAGGGGGTTCGAATCAGCCCCAGCATTTT. Protein: CASSRTGGSNQPQHF. The full variable domain, its missing parts supplied by reference TRBV7-2 and TRBJ1-5, is GAGVSQSPSNKVTEKGKDVELRCDPISGHTALYWYRQSLGQGLEFLIYFQGNSAPDKSGLPSDRFSAERTGGSVSTLTIQRTQQEDSAVYLCASSRTGGSNQPQHFGDGTRLSIL.